The next 25 T cell receptor beta chains were all read from a single sample in a study of shared clonotypes between healthy human individuals. Measured with immunoSEQ multiplex PCR; TCRdb has only the in-frame clones, and not every one. This table has around 1 million clones, over 60% appearing once. Sequenced: memory CD4+ T cells sorted from blood. Regarding subset: CD45RA-negative fraction. These receptors all stem from a man aged 18 to 30 in good health.

Notes on this clone: This sample includes further DNA sequences coding for the same CDR3. The rearrangement joins TRBV15 to TRBJ1-4; D uncertain. CDR1 is LNHNV, CDR2 YYDKDF, per germline (reference sequence). The CDR3 length is 15 residues. Deletions cut 0 bases from V and 3 bases from J, with 8 bases between. This CDR3 reads CATSRDPGANEKLFF. The CDR3 nucleotides read TGTGCCACCAGCAGAGATCCGGGAGCTAATGAAAAACTGTTTTTT.

This sequence joins TRBV11-3 and TRBJ2-1; a weak D match, TRBD2 (5 bases). There are 14 residues in the CDR3. Germline values: CDR1 SGHNT, CDR2 YENEEA. V was pared by 4 bases and J by 8 bases, with 15 bases between. CDR3 coding DNA: TGTGCCAGCAGCTCCCCGGGGAAGCTCCATGAGCAGTTCTTC. The encoded protein is CASSSPGKLHEQFF.

CDR3 sequence (DNA): TGTGCCAGCAGCTTAGGGTGGACTGGTGAGCTGTTTTTT. Translation gives CASSLGWTGELFF. The rearrangement uses TRBV7-2 and TRBJ2-2; the D gene is possibly TRBD2 (5 bases). Between the trimmed V and J ends, which lost 1 base and 11 bases, there was a span of 11 bases. CDR1 SGHTA and CDR2 FQGNSA come from the germline V gene. The CDR3 sequence is 13 residues long.

With respect to this clone: A much larger clone is a single base away; this may be a read error. V gene TRBV27 combines with J gene TRBJ2-5; D is unresolved. This CDR3 contains 11 residues. CDR1 and CDR2 (germline): MNHEY, SMNVEV (reference sequence). V was clipped by 6 bases and J by 0 bases, with 2 bases between them. The CDR3 spells CASSHQETQYF. The CDR3 nucleotides read TGTGCCAGCAGCCACCAAGAGACCCAGTACTTC.

This clone was picked up one time. This rearrangement joins TRBV18 to TRBJ2-7; D may be TRBD1 (8 bases). The V end lost 3 bases, the J end lost 3 bases, and 15 bases lay between the germline ends. CDR1 and CDR2 from the germline V gene are KGHSH and LQKENI. This CDR3 comprises 15 residues. The CDR3 loop is CASSPGGDRYYEQYF. The CDR3 nucleotides are TGTGCCAGCTCACCGGGGGGGGACAGGTACTACGAGCAGTACTTC.

The rearrangement joins TRBV4-2 to TRBJ1-6; D uncertain. Trimming shortened V by 0 bases and J by 10 bases, and 16 bases separated the two germline ends. The germline CDR1 and CDR2 sequences are LGHNA and YNFKEQ. This CDR3 has 16 residues. CDR3: CASSQEGWRQISPLHF. The CDR3 DNA follows: TGTGCCAGCAGCCAAGAAGGTTGGCGGCAAATATCACCCCTCCACTTT.

This clone appeared a single time. One base away lies a much larger clone, so this may be a sequencing read error. This specimen includes other DNA sequences encoding the same CDR3. The chain links TRBV7-9 to TRBJ1-6, with D perhaps matching TRBD1 (6 bases). This CDR3 has 12 residues. Trimming left V 5 bases short and J 8 bases short, with 7 bases between. Germline lookup yields CDR1 SEHNR and CDR2 FQNEAQ (reference sequence). The CDR3 DNA sequence: TGTGCCAGCAGCAGGGGGGATTCACCCCTCCACTTT. Its translation: CASSRGDSPLHF.

CDR3 protein: CASSPRGDANTGELFF. The CDR3 nucleotides read TGCGCCAGCAGCCCACGCGGAGACGCGAACACCGGGGAGCTGTTTTTT. The chain recombines TRBV5-1 with TRBJ2-2; no definite D call. The V gene's germline CDR1 is SGHRS and CDR2 YFSETQ. The V end lost 4 bases, the J end lost 0 bases, and 13 bases lay between the germline ends. This CDR3 region has 16 residues.

The V gene is TRBV9, the J gene TRBJ2-7; D remains ambiguous. The V and J ends lost 0 bases and 0 bases respectively, with 10 bases between them. The CDR3 extends over 15 amino acids. Germline V lookup: CDR1 SGDLS, CDR2 YYNGEE. CDR3 nucleotides: TGTGCCAGCAGCGTAGGGCAGGTTAGCTCCTACGAGCAGTACTTC. Translation: CASSVGQVSSYEQYF.

The chain has TRBV6-6 and TRBJ2-5, with D perhaps TRBD1 or TRBD2 (6 bases each). The germline CDR1 and CDR2 sequences are MNHNY and SVGAGI (reference sequence). This CDR3 is built from 15 residues. Trimming took off 2 bases at V and 5 bases at J, with 15 bases between the two ends. The CDR3 sequence: CASSYAAGGRETQYF. The CDR3 nucleotides are TGTGCCAGCAGTTACGCCGCCGGGGGCCGGGAGACCCAGTACTTC.

This rearrangement joins TRBV30 to TRBJ2-3; 9 bases map to TRBD2. Germline CDR1 is GTSNPN and CDR2 is SVGIG (reference sequence). The V gene end was trimmed by 2 bases and the J gene end by 1 base; junction bases not matched to a gene: 4. The CDR3 has 15 amino acids. The CDR3 coding sequence is TGTGCCTGGAGTACGCGGGGGGGCGGCACAGATACGCAGTATTTT. It codes for CAWSTRGGGTDTQYF.

This rearrangement joins TRBV7-9 to TRBJ2-1; no definite D call. The germline V gene has CDR1 SEHNR and CDR2 FQNEAQ (reference sequence). Deletions cut 2 bases from V and 7 bases from J, with 6 bases between. This CDR3 spans 12 amino acids. The CDR3 DNA reads TGTGCCAGCAGCTTACGAGAAAATGAGCAGTTCTTC. Amino acids: CASSLRENEQFF.

The chain links TRBV30 to TRBJ2-4; a possible D gene is TRBD2 (5 bases). CDR1 is GTSNPN and CDR2 is SVGIG in the germline V gene (reference sequence). The ends were cut back, 1 base at V and 6 bases at J, with 13 bases in the middle. The CDR3 sequence is 14 residues long. The CDR3: CAWSASAAGNIQYF. CDR3 nucleotide sequence: TGTGCCTGGAGTGCCTCGGCGGCGGGAAACATTCAGTACTTC.

V and J are TRBV4-3 and TRBJ2-5, with a weak D call TRBD2 (5 bases). Germline V gene sequence: CDR1 LGHNA, CDR2 YSLEER. Trimming took off 0 bases at V and 7 bases at J, with 12 bases between the two ends. The CDR3 runs 14 residues. The CDR3 region has the DNA TGCGCCAGCAGCCAAGATAGGGAGATGGTGACCCAGTACTTC. As protein: CASSQDREMVTQYF.

In the case of this clone: At one end the junction does not follow the germline gene, possibly because of a read error. The chain is built from TRBV30 and TRBJ2-7; TRBD1 agrees at 10 bases. This CDR3 has 12 residues. CDR1 GTSNPN and CDR2 SVGIG come from the germline V gene (reference sequence). Written as DNA, the CDR3 is TGTGCCTGGAGTGTAATTGGCGGACAGGGGGTTTTC. Translation: CAWSVIGGQGVF. Looking up the rest from reference TRBV30 and TRBJ2-7 gives the full variable domain: SQTIHQWPATLVQPVGSPLSLECTVEGTSNPNLYWYRQAAGRGLQLLFYSVGIGQISSEVPQNLSASRPQDRQFILSSKKLLLSDSGFYLCAWSVIGGQGVFGPGTRLTVT.

The sample holds many counts of this clone. V is TRBV10-3 and J is TRBJ2-3; D ambiguous. Trimming took off 8 bases at V and 2 bases at J, with 11 bases between the two ends. The CDR3 contains 13 residues. Germline-derived CDR1 and CDR2 are ENHRY and SYGVKD. DNA of the CDR3: TGTGCCATCGGTAGGACGCCCACAGATACGCAGTATTTT. Translation gives CAIGRTPTDTQYF.

CDR3 DNA sequence: TGTGCCAGCCGGGGGGGGAACCGTAATAGCAATCAGCCCCAGCATTTT. Translating it yields CASRGGNRNSNQPQHF. V usage is TRBV28 and J usage is TRBJ1-5, with D tentatively TRBD1 (5 bases). V was cut by 8 bases and J by 0 bases, with 17 bases left in between. The CDR3 length is 16 residues. Germline CDR1 and CDR2: MDHEN and SYDVKM.

The V call is TRBV7-9, the J call TRBJ2-7; either TRBD1 or TRBD2 may fit D (6 bases each). Per germline, CDR1 SEHNR and CDR2 FQNEAQ (reference sequence). The CDR3 spans 17 residues. The V and J ends lost 5 bases and 3 bases respectively, with 23 bases between them. This chain's CDR3 is CASSKLTGGGQDYEQYF. The CDR3 nucleotides read TGTGCCAGCAGCAAGCTTACGGGTGGGGGGCAGGACTACGAGCAGTACTTC.

The genes are TRBV4-1 and TRBJ2-2; TRBD1 might be the D (6 bases). The CDR3 is made up of 15 amino acids. Germline V CDR1 and CDR2: MGHRA, YSYEKL. Trimming took off 6 bases at V and 0 bases at J, with 11 bases between the two ends. The CDR3 DNA sequence: TGCGCCAGCAGTCGAGGGGGTGCGAACACCGGGGAGCTGTTTTTT. Protein product: CASSRGGANTGELFF.

V usage is TRBV6-1 and J usage is TRBJ1-4; D remains unclear. The CDR3 runs 12 residues. From germline, CDR1 is MNHNS and CDR2 SASEGT. V lost 5 bases and J 8 bases, leaving 9 bases between the germline ends. This CDR3 reads CASSLMGEKLFF. The CDR3 DNA reads TGTGCCAGCAGTCTGATGGGGGAAAAACTGTTTTTT.

In the case of this clone: Additional DNA sequences in this sample encode the identical CDR3. CDR3 loop: CASSLGQASYEQYF. In DNA form, the CDR3 reads TGCGCCAGCAGCTTGGGACAGGCCTCCTACGAGCAGTACTTC. This chain connects TRBV5-1 to TRBJ2-7; D perhaps matches TRBD1 (6 bases). Germline CDR1 and CDR2: SGHRS and YFSETQ. V lost 0 bases and J lost 0, with 7 bases in between. The CDR3 is 14 residues long.

The chain combines TRBV6-6 with TRBJ2-7; 7 nucleotides match TRBD2. Trimming at V came to 2 bases and at J to 2 bases, leaving 6 bases not matched to a gene. From germline, CDR1 is MNHNY and CDR2 SVGAGI (reference sequence). CDR3 length: 15 residues. In nucleotides, the CDR3 is TGTGCCAGCAGTTACCCCGGCGGGAGTGCCTACGAGCAGTACTTC. Translated, it gives CASSYPGGSAYEQYF.

This chain uses TRBV18 with TRBJ1-2; D is uncertain. Between the trimmed V and J ends, which lost 3 bases and 0 bases, there was a span of 11 bases. The CDR3 loop spans 15 amino acids. Germline V gene sequence: CDR1 KGHSH, CDR2 LQKENI. The CDR3 loop reads CASSPEAGANYGYTF. CDR3 coding DNA: TGTGCCAGCTCACCCGAAGCAGGCGCTAACTATGGCTACACCTTC.

The chain carries TRBV28 and TRBJ1-2, with unresolved D. The V end was cut by 5 bases, the J end by 4 bases, with 14 bases between. The CDR3 runs to 14 residues. Germline lookup yields CDR1 MDHEN and CDR2 SYDVKM. CDR3 in DNA: TGTGCCAGCAGTCAGGCGGGAATTCTCTATGGCTACACCTTC. Encoded protein: CASSQAGILYGYTF.

The J gene is TRBJ2-7, the V gene TRBV6-6, with D unclear. The CDR3 loop spans 13 amino acids. Per germline, CDR1 MNHNY and CDR2 SVGAGI (reference sequence). V was shortened by 7 bases and J by 5 bases, with 15 bases between the two germline ends. The CDR3, as DNA: TGTGCCAGCATCCCCCCGGGTTCACACGAGCAGTACTTC. The encoded protein is CASIPPGSHEQYF.